The 22 T cell receptor beta chains in this list originate from one sample, sequenced in a study of blood T cell repertoires in COVID-19. Sequencing was performed with immunoSEQ multiplex PCR; in TCRdb, only in-frame clones are kept and a portion is missing. The repertoire holds around 200,000 clones, with roughly 88% as singletons. Sequenced: peripheral blood. The receptors derive from a man aged 55 to 69 with acute or convalescent COVID-19.

The rearrangement links TRBV2 to TRBJ2-1; possibly TRBD2 for D (5 bases). Germline V gene sequence: CDR1 SNHLY, CDR2 FYNNEI. This CDR3 comprises 15 residues. Trimming cost V 6 bases and J 6 bases, with 18 bases left between them. This chain's CDR3 is CASRQTRTGGNEQFF. CDR3 bases: TGTGCCAGCAGACAAACTCGGACTGGCGGCAATGAGCAGTTCTTC.

CDR3 DNA: TGTGCCAGCAGCCCCGAAGCGCGATCCTACAATGAGCAGTTCTTC. Encoded protein: CASSPEARSYNEQFF. The chain employs TRBV11-2 and TRBJ2-1; D unresolved. Trimming removed 5 bases from V and 1 base from J, with 12 bases in between. From germline, CDR1 is SGHAT and CDR2 FQNNGV. The CDR3 runs 15 residues.

This clone has just one count. This rearrangement joins TRBV18 to TRBJ2-7; 7 bases are a match to TRBD2. Germline CDR1 reads KGHSH; CDR2 reads LQKENI. J gave up 3 bases and V 5 bases, and 7 bases lay outside the gene matches. The CDR3 contains 14 residues. The CDR3 nucleotides read TGTGCCAGCTCATCCCCTAGCGGTAGCTACGAGCAGTACTTC. Encoded protein: CASSSPSGSYEQYF.

V is TRBV28 and J is TRBJ2-7, with D possibly matching TRBD2 (6 bases). This CDR3 comprises 17 residues. V was cut by 3 bases and J by 7 bases, with 25 bases left in between. Germline lookup yields CDR1 MDHEN and CDR2 SYDVKM. CDR3 protein: CASSFLVLAGSAVEQYF. The CDR3 DNA reads as TGTGCCAGCAGTTTTCTCGTTCTCGCGGGATCCGCTGTGGAGCAGTACTTC.

The table lists this clone with a few counts. V is TRBV28 and J is TRBJ2-5; the D gene is possibly TRBD1 (5 bases). This CDR3 is built from 14 residues. Trimming took 5 bases from V and 4 from J, leaving 14 bases between them. From germline, CDR1 is MDHEN and CDR2 SYDVKM. For the CDR3, the DNA is TGTGCCAGCAGTAGCAGGGTTCCCCCAGAGACCCAGTACTTC. As protein: CASSSRVPPETQYF.

The chain employs TRBV7-9 and TRBJ1-1; 7 nucleotides line up with TRBD1. This CDR3 is built from 16 residues. Germline CDR1 SEHNR, CDR2 FQNEAQ (reference sequence). J lost 1 base, V lost 4 bases, and 9 bases had no gene match. CDR3 protein: CASSSRQGIGNTEAFF. The CDR3 nucleotides read TGTGCCAGCAGCTCCCGACAGGGTATCGGGAACACTGAAGCTTTCTTT.

Here the CDR3 reads CASRNQAGLNQPQHF. CDR3 bases: TGTGCCAGCAGGAATCAGGCAGGGCTAAATCAGCCCCAGCATTTT. The rearrangement links TRBV2 to TRBJ1-5; maybe TRBD1 (5 bases). This CDR3 comprises 15 residues. V was shortened by 6 bases and J by 4 bases, with 16 bases between the two germline ends. The germline V gene has CDR1 SNHLY and CDR2 FYNNEI.

This chain links TRBV28 with TRBJ2-7, with D uncertain. CDR1 is MDHEN and CDR2 is SYDVKM in the germline V gene. Trimming took off 4 bases at V and 1 base at J, with 2 bases between the two ends. This CDR3 is built from 11 residues. The DNA for the CDR3 is TGTGCCAGCAGTTCGTCCTACGAGCAGTACTTC. It yields the protein CASSSSYEQYF. Based on the CDR3 plus reference TRBV28 and TRBJ2-7, the full variable domain is DVKVTQSSRYLVKRTGEKVFLECVQDMDHENMFWYRQDPGLGLRLIYFSYDVKMKEKGDIPEGYSVSREKKERFSLILESASTNQTSMYLCASSSSYEQYFGPGTRLTVT.

V is TRBV18 and J is TRBJ2-7, with TRBD1 matching 7 bases. The CDR3 contains 12 residues. The V segment lost 3 bases and the J segment 4 bases; nucleotides outside the gene matches: 0. From germline, CDR1 is KGHSH and CDR2 LQKENI. The CDR3 spells CASSPGQYEQYF. CDR3 sequence (DNA): TGTGCCAGCTCACCGGGACAGTACGAGCAGTACTTC.

The chain links TRBV10-1 to TRBJ2-1; D might be TRBD1 (6 bases). CDR3 length equals 13 residues. Trimming took 2 bases from V and 7 from J, leaving 9 bases between them. The germline CDR1 and CDR2 sequences are WNHNN and SYGVQD (reference sequence). The CDR3 sequence is CASSEGRGNEQFF. CDR3 DNA: TGCGCCAGCAGTGAGGGCAGGGGAAATGAGCAGTTCTTC.

The rearrangement joins TRBV5-4 to TRBJ2-7; the match to TRBD1 covers 7 bases. The ends lost 5 bases at V and 3 bases at J; junction bases unmatched: 8. Germline CDR1 and CDR2: SGHNT and YYREEE (reference sequence). This CDR3 has 14 residues. The DNA for the CDR3 is TGTGCCAGCAGAAAAGACAGGGATTACTACGAGCAGTACTTC. Translated, it gives CASRKDRDYYEQYF.

The gene calls are TRBV7-3 and TRBJ2-7; TRBD1 matches 8 bases. Losses at the gene ends were 5 bases for V and 2 bases for J; bases not matched to a gene: 5. The CDR3 spans 14 residues. Germline CDR1 SGHTA, CDR2 FQGTGA. The CDR3 DNA follows: TGTGCCAGCAGCCCTGGACAGGGTCCCTACGAGCAGTACTTC. This translates into CASSPGQGPYEQYF.

The chain employs TRBV7-9 and TRBJ2-1; 11 nucleotides match TRBD1. Germline V gives CDR1 SEHNR, CDR2 FQNEAQ (reference sequence). Trimming cost V 5 bases and J 6 bases; bases outside gene matches: 6. This CDR3 contains 15 residues. The CDR3 coding sequence is TGTGCCAGCAGCGACCGGGACAGGGGGGCCAATGAGCAGTTCTTC. This codes for CASSDRDRGANEQFF.

The chain combines TRBV6-5 with TRBJ1-2; D perhaps matches TRBD1 (5 bases). Germline V gene sequence: CDR1 MNHEY, CDR2 SVGAGI. Deletions cut 10 bases from V and 5 bases from J, with 17 bases between. The CDR3 is 13 residues long. CDR3 sequence reads: CATTGRGTYGYTF. For the CDR3, the DNA is TGTGCCACCACCGGGAGGGGAACATATGGCTACACCTTC.

The V call is TRBV28, the J call TRBJ2-1, with TRBD2 identical over 7 bases. Germline V lookup: CDR1 MDHEN, CDR2 SYDVKM. Trimming removed 7 bases from V and 2 bases from J; junction bases left unmatched: 8. The CDR3 extends over 15 amino acids. CDR3 in amino acids: CASTQLASTYNEQFF. In nucleotides, the CDR3 is TGTGCCAGCACCCAACTAGCGTCGACCTACAATGAGCAGTTCTTC.

CDR3 sequence (DNA): TGTGCCAGCAGTGACCAGCCGGGACAGAACAATGACTCTAGCACAGATACGCAGTATTTT. Its protein product is CASSDQPGQNNDSSTDTQYF. The chain is built from TRBV6-4 and TRBJ2-3; the match to TRBD1 covers 7 bases. Germline lookup yields CDR1 MRHNA and CDR2 SNTAGT. The CDR3 sequence is 20 residues long. V lost 2 bases to trimming and J lost 0 bases; unmatched junction nucleotides: 17.

This chain links TRBV18 with TRBJ1-1; 11 nucleotides line up with TRBD1. Germline CDR1 reads KGHSH; CDR2 reads LQKENI. The V and J ends lost 4 bases and 3 bases, in that order; junction bases with no gene match: 10. This CDR3 contains 17 residues. CDR3 sequence: CASSRVRTGGADTEAFF. The DNA for the CDR3 is TGTGCCAGCTCACGCGTTCGGACAGGGGGCGCGGACACTGAAGCTTTCTTT.

This chain joins TRBV18 and TRBJ1-3, with D unclear. Trimming cost V 10 bases and J 0 bases, with 13 bases left between them. This CDR3 comprises 14 residues. Per the germline V gene, CDR1 is KGHSH and CDR2 is LQKENI. Here the CDR3 reads CATNSGNSGNTIYF. The CDR3 nucleotides read TGTGCCACCAATAGCGGGAACTCTGGAAACACCATATATTTT.

The chain carries TRBV19 and TRBJ1-5; 7 bases align to TRBD1. V lost 5 bases to trimming and J lost 5 bases; unmatched junction nucleotides: 9. The CDR3 is 15 amino acids. Germline V gene lookup returns CDR1 LNHDA and CDR2 SQIVND (reference sequence). The CDR3: CASSLTGSEHQPQHF. In DNA, the CDR3 is TGTGCCAGTAGTTTGACAGGGTCGGAGCATCAGCCCCAGCATTTT.

The DNA for the CDR3 is TGCGCCAGCAGCTTGGACGGGGGAAGCAATCAGCCCCAGCATTTT. Protein product: CASSLDGGSNQPQHF. This chain uses TRBV5-1 with TRBJ1-5; tentative D call: TRBD1 (5 bases). Trimming shortened V by 0 bases and J by 1 base, and 8 bases separated the two germline ends. This CDR3 is 15 amino acids long. Germline CDR1 SGHRS, CDR2 YFSETQ.

The CDR3 region has the DNA TGTGCCACCAGCAGTGAACTAGCGGGTAGCTCCTACGAGCAGTACTTC. It codes for CATSSELAGSSYEQYF. This chain connects TRBV15 to TRBJ2-7; 9 bases fit TRBD2. The CDR3 is made up of 16 amino acids. Germline values: CDR1 LNHNV, CDR2 YYDKDF (reference sequence). Trimming removed 3 bases from V and 0 bases from J; junction bases left unmatched: 6.

J is TRBJ2-7 and V is TRBV27, with TRBD2 as a possible D gene (6 bases). Trimming left V 6 bases short and J 6 bases short, with 15 bases between. Germline lookup yields CDR1 MNHEY and CDR2 SMNVEV (reference sequence). CDR3 length equals 13 residues. CDR3 in amino acids: CASSLPLGGEQYF. The CDR3 bases are TGTGCCAGCAGCCTTCCGCTGGGGGGCGAGCAGTACTTC.